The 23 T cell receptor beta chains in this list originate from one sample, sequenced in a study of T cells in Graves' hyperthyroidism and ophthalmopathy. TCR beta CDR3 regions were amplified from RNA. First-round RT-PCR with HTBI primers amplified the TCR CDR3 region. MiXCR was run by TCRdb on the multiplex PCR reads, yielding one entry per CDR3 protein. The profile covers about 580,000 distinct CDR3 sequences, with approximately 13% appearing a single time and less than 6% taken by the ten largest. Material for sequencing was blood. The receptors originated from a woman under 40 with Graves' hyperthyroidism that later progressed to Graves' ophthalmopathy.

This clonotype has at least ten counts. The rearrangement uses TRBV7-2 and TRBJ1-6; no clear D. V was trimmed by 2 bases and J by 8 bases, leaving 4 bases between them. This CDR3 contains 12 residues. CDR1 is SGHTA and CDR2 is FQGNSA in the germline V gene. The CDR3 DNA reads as TGTGCCAGCAGCTTAAGACATTCACCCCTCCACTTT. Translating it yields CASSLRHSPLHF.

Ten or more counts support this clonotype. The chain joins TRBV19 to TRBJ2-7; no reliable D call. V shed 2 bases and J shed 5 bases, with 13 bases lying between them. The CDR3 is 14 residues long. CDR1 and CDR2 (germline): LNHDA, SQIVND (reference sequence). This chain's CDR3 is CASSIRGEGNEQYF. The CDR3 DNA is TGTGCCAGTAGTATAAGAGGAGAAGGGAACGAGCAGTACTTC.

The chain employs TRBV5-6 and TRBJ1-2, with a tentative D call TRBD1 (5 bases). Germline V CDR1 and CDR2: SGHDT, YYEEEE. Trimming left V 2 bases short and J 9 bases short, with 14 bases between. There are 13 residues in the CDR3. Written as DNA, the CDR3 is TGTGCCAGCAGCTTAAAGGCAGGGCCTAGCTACACCTTC. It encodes CASSLKAGPSYTF.

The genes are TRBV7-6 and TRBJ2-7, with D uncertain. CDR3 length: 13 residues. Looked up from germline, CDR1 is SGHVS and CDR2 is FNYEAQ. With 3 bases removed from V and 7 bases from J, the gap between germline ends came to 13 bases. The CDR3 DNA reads TGTGCCAGCAGCTTGGATTCTCCGTCAGAGCAGTACTTC. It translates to CASSLDSPSEQYF.

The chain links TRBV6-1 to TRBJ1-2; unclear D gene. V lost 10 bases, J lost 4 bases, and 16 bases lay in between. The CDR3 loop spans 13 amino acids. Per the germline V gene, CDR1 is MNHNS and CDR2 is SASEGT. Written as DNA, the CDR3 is TGTGCCACCACCTTCGGATATAGCTATGGCTACACCTTC. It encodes CATTFGYSYGYTF.

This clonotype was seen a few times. DNA for the CDR3: TGTGCCAGCAGCTCGGGACTAGCGGTCACCGGGGAGCTGTTTTTT. Protein: CASSSGLAVTGELFF. The chain links TRBV7-2 to TRBJ2-2; 11 bases align to TRBD2. The germline V gene encodes CDR1 SGHTA and CDR2 FQGNSA. This CDR3 spans 15 amino acids. V shed 4 bases and J 4 bases; nucleotides not matched to a gene: 2.

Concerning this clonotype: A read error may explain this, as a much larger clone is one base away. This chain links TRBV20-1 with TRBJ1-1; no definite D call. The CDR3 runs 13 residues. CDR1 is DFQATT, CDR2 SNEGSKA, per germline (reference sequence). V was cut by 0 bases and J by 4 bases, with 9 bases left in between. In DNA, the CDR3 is TGCAGTGCTAGAGATCAAAGGAGCACTGAAGCTTTCTTT. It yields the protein CSARDQRSTEAFF.

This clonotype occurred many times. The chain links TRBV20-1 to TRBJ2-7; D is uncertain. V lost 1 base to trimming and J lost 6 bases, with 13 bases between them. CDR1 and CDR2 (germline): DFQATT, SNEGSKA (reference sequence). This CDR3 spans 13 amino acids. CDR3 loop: CSARAEAPLEQYF. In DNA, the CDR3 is TGCAGTGCTAGAGCCGAGGCCCCTCTCGAGCAGTACTTC.

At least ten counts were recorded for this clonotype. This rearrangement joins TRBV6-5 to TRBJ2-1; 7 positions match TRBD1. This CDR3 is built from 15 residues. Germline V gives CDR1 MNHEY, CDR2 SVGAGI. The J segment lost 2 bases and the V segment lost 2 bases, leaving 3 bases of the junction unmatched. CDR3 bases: TGTGCCAGCAGTTACGGACAGGATCCCTACAATGAGCAGTTCTTC. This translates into CASSYGQDPYNEQFF.

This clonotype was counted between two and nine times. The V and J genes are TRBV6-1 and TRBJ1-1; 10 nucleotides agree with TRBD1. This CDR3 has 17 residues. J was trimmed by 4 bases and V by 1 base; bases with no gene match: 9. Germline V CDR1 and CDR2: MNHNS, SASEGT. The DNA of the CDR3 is TGTGCCAGCAGTGAAGGGGGACAGGGGTGGTTGGGCACTGAAGCTTTCTTT. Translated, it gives CASSEGGQGWLGTEAFF.

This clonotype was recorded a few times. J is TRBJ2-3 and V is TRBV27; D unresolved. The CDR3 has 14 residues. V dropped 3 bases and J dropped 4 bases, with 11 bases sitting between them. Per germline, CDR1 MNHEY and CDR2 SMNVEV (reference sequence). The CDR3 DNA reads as TGTGCCAGCAGTTTTGATGAACCACCAGATACGCAGTATTTT. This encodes CASSFDEPPDTQYF.

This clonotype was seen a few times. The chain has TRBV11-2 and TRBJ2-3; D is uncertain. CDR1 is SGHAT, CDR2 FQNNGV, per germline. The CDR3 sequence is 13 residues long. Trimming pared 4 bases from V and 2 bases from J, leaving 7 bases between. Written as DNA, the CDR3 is TGTGCCAGCAGCTCTTACGCCACAGATACGCAGTATTTT. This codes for CASSSYATDTQYF.

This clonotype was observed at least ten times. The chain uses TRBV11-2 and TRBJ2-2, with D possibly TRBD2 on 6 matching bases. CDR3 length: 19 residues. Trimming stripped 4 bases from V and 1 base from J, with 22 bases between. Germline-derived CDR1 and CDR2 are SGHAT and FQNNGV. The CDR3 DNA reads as TGTGCCAGCAGCTACCCGTCCCAAGCGGCGGGGATGAACACCGGGGAGCTGTTTTTT. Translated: CASSYPSQAAGMNTGELFF.

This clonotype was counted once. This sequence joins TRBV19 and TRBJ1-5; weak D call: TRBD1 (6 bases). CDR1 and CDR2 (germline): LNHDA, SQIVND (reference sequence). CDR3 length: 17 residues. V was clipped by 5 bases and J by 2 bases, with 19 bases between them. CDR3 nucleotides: TGTGCCAGTAGTGAGGTCGGCAGGGGAGGCCGCAATCAGCCCCAGCATTTT. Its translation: CASSEVGRGGRNQPQHF.

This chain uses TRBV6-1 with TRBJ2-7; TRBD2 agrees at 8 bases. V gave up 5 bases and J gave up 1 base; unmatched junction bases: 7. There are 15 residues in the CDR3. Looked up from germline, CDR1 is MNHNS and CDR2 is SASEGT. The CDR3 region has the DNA TGTGCCAGCAGTTCCCCGGGACTAGGTTCCTACGAGCAGTACTTC. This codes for CASSSPGLGSYEQYF.

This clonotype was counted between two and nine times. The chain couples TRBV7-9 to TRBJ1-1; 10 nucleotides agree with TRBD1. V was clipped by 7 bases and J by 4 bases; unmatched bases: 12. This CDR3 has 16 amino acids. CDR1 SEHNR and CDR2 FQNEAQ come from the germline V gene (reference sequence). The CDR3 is CASTDDRGHVSTEAFF. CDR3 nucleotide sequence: TGTGCCAGCACCGATGACAGGGGGCATGTTAGCACTGAAGCTTTCTTT.

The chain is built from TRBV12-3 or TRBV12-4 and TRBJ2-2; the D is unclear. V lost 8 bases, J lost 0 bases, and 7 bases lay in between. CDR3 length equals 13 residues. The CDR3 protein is CASDTANTGELFF. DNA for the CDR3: TGTGCCAGCGACACCGCGAACACCGGGGAGCTGTTTTTT.

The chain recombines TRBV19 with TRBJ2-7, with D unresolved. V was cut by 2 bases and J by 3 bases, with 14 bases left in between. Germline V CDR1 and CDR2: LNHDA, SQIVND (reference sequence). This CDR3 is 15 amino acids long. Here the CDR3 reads CASSILTGSHYEQYF. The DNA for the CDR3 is TGTGCCAGTAGTATACTAACCGGGTCCCACTACGAGCAGTACTTC.

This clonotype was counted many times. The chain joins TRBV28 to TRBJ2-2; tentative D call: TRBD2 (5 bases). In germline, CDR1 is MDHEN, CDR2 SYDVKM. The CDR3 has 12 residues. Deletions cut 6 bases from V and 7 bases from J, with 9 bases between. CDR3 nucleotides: TGTGCCAGCAGAACGGCGGGCGGGGAGCTGTTTTTT. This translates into CASRTAGGELFF.

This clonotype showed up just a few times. CDR3 nucleotide sequence: TGTGCCAGCAGTTTAGCAGGGCACCCGAGCAATCAGCCCCAGCATTTT. Translated: CASSLAGHPSNQPQHF. This chain uses TRBV12-3 or TRBV12-4 with TRBJ1-5; D not resolved. The CDR3 is made up of 16 amino acids. The V end lost 0 bases, the J end lost 1 base, and 10 bases lay between the germline ends.

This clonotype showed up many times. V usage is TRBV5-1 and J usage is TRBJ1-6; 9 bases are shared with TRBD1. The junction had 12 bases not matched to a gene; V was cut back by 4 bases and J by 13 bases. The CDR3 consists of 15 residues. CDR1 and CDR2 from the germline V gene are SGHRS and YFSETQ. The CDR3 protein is CASSPGTGSVGPLHF. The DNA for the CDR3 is TGCGCCAGCAGCCCCGGGACAGGGAGCGTTGGGCCCCTCCACTTT.

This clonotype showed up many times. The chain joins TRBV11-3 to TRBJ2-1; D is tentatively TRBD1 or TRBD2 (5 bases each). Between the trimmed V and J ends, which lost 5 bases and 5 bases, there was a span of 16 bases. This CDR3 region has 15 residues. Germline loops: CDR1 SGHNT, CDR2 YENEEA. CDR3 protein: CASSRFGTPDNEQFF. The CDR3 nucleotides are TGTGCCAGCAGCCGTTTCGGGACGCCTGACAATGAGCAGTTCTTC.

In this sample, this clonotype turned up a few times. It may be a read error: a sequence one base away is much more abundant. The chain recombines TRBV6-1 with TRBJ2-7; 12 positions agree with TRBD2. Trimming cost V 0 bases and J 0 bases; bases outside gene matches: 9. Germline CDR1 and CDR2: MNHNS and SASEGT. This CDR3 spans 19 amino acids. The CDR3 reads CASSEARLAGGLGSYEQYF. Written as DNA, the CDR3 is TGTGCCAGCAGTGAAGCGCGGCTAGCGGGAGGGCTCGGCTCCTACGAGCAGTACTTC.